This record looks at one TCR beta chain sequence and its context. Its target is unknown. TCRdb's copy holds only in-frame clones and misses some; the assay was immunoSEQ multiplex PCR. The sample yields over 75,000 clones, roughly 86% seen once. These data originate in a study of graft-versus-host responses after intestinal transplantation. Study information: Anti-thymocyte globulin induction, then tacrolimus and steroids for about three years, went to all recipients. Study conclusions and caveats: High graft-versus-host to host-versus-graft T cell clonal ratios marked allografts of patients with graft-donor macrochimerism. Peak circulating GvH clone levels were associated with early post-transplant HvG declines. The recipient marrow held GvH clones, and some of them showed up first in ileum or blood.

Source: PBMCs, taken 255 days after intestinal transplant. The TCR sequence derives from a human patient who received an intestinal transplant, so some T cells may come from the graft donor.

CDR3 DNA sequence: TGCACCAGCATCCCTAGCGGGGGCGCCCCTTATCGCCCCGGGGAGCTGTTTTTT. It translates to CTSIPSGGAPYRPGELFF. The chain combines TRBV1 with TRBJ2-2; the listed D gene, TRBD2, was not tested against the DNA. TRBV1 is annotated as a pseudogene. CDR3 size: 18 residues.